Below, 25 T cell receptor beta chains from the same sample are listed, as sequenced in a study of T cell changes during pregnancy in multiple sclerosis. This table comes from immunoSEQ multiplex PCR, and its TCRdb copy is limited to in-frame clones, with some not included. This table has roughly 60,000 clones, just under 95% appearing once. Sequencing was performed on peripheral blood, taken in the second trimester of pregnancy. These receptors were collected from a female donor with multiple sclerosis, enrolled in a pregnancy study.

This clone occurred once. V and J are TRBV28 and TRBJ2-1; D possibly corresponds to TRBD2 (6 bases). V gave up 7 bases and J gave up 3 bases, with 13 bases separating them. The CDR3 sequence is 14 residues long. Germline assignment: CDR1 MDHEN and CDR2 SYDVKM. The CDR3 is CASTGAPNYNEQFF. CDR3 bases: TGTGCCAGCACGGGAGCGCCGAACTACAATGAGCAGTTCTTC.

This clone has more than one count but fewer than ten. The gene calls are TRBV2 and TRBJ2-2; no clear D gene. The germline V and J ends were trimmed by 3 bases and 9 bases, with 5 bases remaining between them. The length of the CDR3 is 11 residues. From germline, CDR1 is SNHLY and CDR2 FYNNEI. The CDR3 sequence: CASSDSRELFF. Here the CDR3 DNA reads TGTGCCAGCAGTGACAGTCGGGAGCTGTTTTTT.

With respect to this clone: This same CDR3 is encoded by further DNA sequences in the sample. V gene TRBV19 combines with J gene TRBJ1-2; TRBD1 aligns across 7 bases. V trimming: 2 bases; J trimming: 4 bases; junction bases outside the gene matches: 1. This CDR3 spans 13 amino acids. Germline assignment: CDR1 LNHDA and CDR2 SQIVND (reference sequence). The CDR3 bases are TGTGCCAGTAGTATATCAGGGGGCTATGGCTACACCTTC. Translating it yields CASSISGGYGYTF.

The table lists this clone with a count of one. The V call is TRBV19, the J call TRBJ2-1; TRBD2 aligns across 8 bases. V lost 5 bases to trimming and J lost 7 bases; unmatched junction nucleotides: 7. The CDR3 length is 14 residues. Germline loops: CDR1 LNHDA, CDR2 SQIVND (reference sequence). This CDR3 is CASSAPGLVNEQFF. In nucleotides, the CDR3 is TGTGCCAGTAGTGCACCGGGACTAGTTAATGAGCAGTTCTTC. The entire variable domain, with the rest obtained from reference TRBV19 and TRBJ2-1, is as follows: DGGITQSPKYLFRKEGQNVTLSCEQNLNHDAMYWYRQDPGQGLRLIYYSQIVNDFQKGDIAEGYSVSREKKESFPLTVTSAQKNPTAFYLCASSAPGLVNEQFFGPGTRLTVL.

The sample holds one count of this clone. The genes are TRBV7-2 and TRBJ2-7, with 9 bases matching TRBD1. The germline CDR1 and CDR2 sequences are SGHTA and FQGNSA. The ends lost 5 bases at V and 2 bases at J; junction bases unmatched: 4. The CDR3 contains 14 residues. The CDR3 loop is CASSPGTGTYEQYF. CDR3 in DNA: TGTGCCAGCAGCCCAGGGACAGGGACCTACGAGCAGTACTTC.

V is TRBV10-2 and J is TRBJ2-7, with D tentatively TRBD2 (6 bases). The CDR3 contains 13 residues. V lost 3 bases and J 3 bases, leaving 9 bases between the germline ends. From germline, CDR1 is WSHSY and CDR2 SAAADI. This CDR3 is CASSDAGNYEQYF. CDR3 DNA sequence: TGCGCCAGCAGTGATGCGGGGAACTACGAGCAGTACTTC.

The rearrangement joins TRBV7-8 to TRBJ2-7; no definite D call. Trimming pared 2 bases from V and 0 bases from J, leaving 11 bases between. The germline CDR1 and CDR2 sequences are SGHVS and FQNEAQ. The CDR3 length is 15 residues. CDR3 in amino acids: CASSLQTASSYEQYF. The CDR3 region has the DNA TGTGCCAGCAGCTTACAAACAGCAAGCTCCTACGAGCAGTACTTC.

This clone was detected only once. The chain carries TRBV9 and TRBJ1-2; D might be TRBD1 (6 bases). Looked up from germline, CDR1 is SGDLS and CDR2 is YYNGEE. This CDR3 contains 15 residues. V shed 4 bases and J shed 2 bases, with 15 bases lying between them. CDR3 coding DNA: TGTGCCAGCAGCTCCCGAGGGGGGGTAAACTATGGCTACACCTTC. It codes for CASSSRGGVNYGYTF.

The chain recombines TRBV6-1 with TRBJ1-1; tentative D call: TRBD1 (5 bases). The germline CDR1 and CDR2 sequences are MNHNS and SASEGT. The V end was cut by 3 bases, the J end by 4 bases, with 12 bases between. CDR3 size: 14 residues. CDR3 protein: CASSDLGGTTEAFF. CDR3 coding DNA: TGTGCCAGCAGTGACCTGGGGGGGACCACTGAAGCTTTCTTT.

This sequence joins TRBV6-6 and TRBJ2-3, with 10 bases that match TRBD2. This CDR3 spans 16 amino acids. Germline CDR1 reads MNHNY; CDR2 reads SVGAGI (reference sequence). Losses at the gene ends were 4 bases for V and 0 bases for J; bases not matched to a gene: 4. In DNA, the CDR3 is TGTGCCAGCAGTTCTCCACTAGCGGGGAGCACAGATACGCAGTATTTT. It yields the protein CASSSPLAGSTDTQYF.

The rearrangement uses TRBV5-1 and TRBJ1-4; D remains ambiguous. Germline assignment: CDR1 SGHRS and CDR2 YFSETQ. The V end lost 1 base, the J end lost 7 bases, and 14 bases lay between the germline ends. CDR3 length equals 15 residues. CDR3 nucleotides: TGCGCCAGCAGCTTGAACGGGAGGTTGGGTGAAAAACTGTTTTTT. The encoded protein is CASSLNGRLGEKLFF.

This clone was recorded only once. The chain has TRBV10-1 and TRBJ2-7, with TRBD2 matching 8 bases. With V trimmed by 8 bases and J by 6 bases, 12 bases remained unmatched. The V gene's germline CDR1 is WNHNN and CDR2 SYGVQD (reference sequence). The CDR3 is 14 residues long. This chain's CDR3 is CASSRTSYSGEQYF. The CDR3 region has the DNA TGCGCCAGCTCCAGGACTAGCTATTCGGGCGAGCAGTACTTC.

The table lists this clone with many counts. The chain couples TRBV5-1 to TRBJ1-2; TRBD1 aligns across 10 bases. The CDR3 is 18 residues long. Germline assignment: CDR1 SGHRS and CDR2 YFSETQ. After removal of 1 base from V and 7 bases from J, the junction contained 16 bases not matched to a gene. CDR3 coding DNA: TGCGCCAGCAGCTTGTTCGGGTCGGCGACAGGGGGCGCCTCTGGCTACACCTTC. Translation gives CASSLFGSATGGASGYTF.

This chain uses TRBV27 with TRBJ1-5; a possible D gene is TRBD1 (6 bases). The V and J ends lost 5 bases and 5 bases respectively, with 13 bases between them. The CDR3 has 14 amino acids. In germline, CDR1 is MNHEY, CDR2 SMNVEV (reference sequence). The chain's CDR3 is CASSPRDNYQPQHF. Here the CDR3 DNA reads TGTGCCAGCAGTCCCAGGGACAACTATCAGCCCCAGCATTTT.

CDR3 DNA: TGTGCCAGCAGTTCCATGAGCGGGAGGTTTGGCAATGAGCAGTTCTTC. Amino acid sequence: CASSSMSGRFGNEQFF. The chain employs TRBV6-5 and TRBJ2-1, with TRBD2 matching 9 bases. The CDR3 spans 16 residues. Germline assignment: CDR1 MNHEY and CDR2 SVGAGI. Unmatched junction bases numbered 10, after V lost 4 bases and J lost 6 bases.

V is TRBV30 and J is TRBJ1-4, with 9 nucleotides matching TRBD1. V dropped 1 base and J dropped 4; count of bases not matched to a gene: 1. Germline CDR1 and CDR2: GTSNPN and SVGIG (reference sequence). The CDR3 runs 14 residues. The CDR3, as DNA: TGTGCCTGGAGTGGGGGACAGGGTAATGAAAAACTGTTTTTT. Its translation: CAWSGGQGNEKLFF.

The V call is TRBV19, the J call TRBJ1-1; D remains unclear. Germline V gene lookup returns CDR1 LNHDA and CDR2 SQIVND (reference sequence). The V end lost 4 bases, the J end lost 0 bases, and 18 bases lay between the germline ends. The CDR3 loop spans 17 amino acids. The CDR3 nucleotides are TGTGCCAGTAGTAATGCCCAAGACTTTGTCATGAACACTGAAGCTTTCTTT. It is translated as CASSNAQDFVMNTEAFF.

J is TRBJ1-2 and V is TRBV4-1, with a weak D call TRBD1 (6 bases). CDR1 and CDR2 from the germline V gene are MGHRA and YSYEKL. This CDR3 spans 12 amino acids. Trimming stripped 3 bases from V and 13 bases from J, with 15 bases between. The CDR3 DNA reads as TGCGCCAGCAGCCAGGAACAGGGTTCTATCACCTTC. Translated: CASSQEQGSITF.

This clone was recorded once. The chain carries TRBV21-1 and TRBJ1-1; the table's D gene call, TRBD1, was not cross checked with the DNA. TRBV21-1 is described as a pseudogene. This CDR3 has 16 amino acids. Here the CDR3 reads CASSIQGEKGFTEAFF. The CDR3 DNA reads as TGTGCCAGCAGCATTCAGGGGGAGAAAGGGTTCACTGAAGCTTTCTTT.

The chain employs TRBV11-3 and TRBJ2-5; TRBD2 agrees at 9 bases. V lost 0 bases to trimming and J lost 1 base; unmatched junction nucleotides: 9. There are 18 residues in the CDR3. Germline assignment: CDR1 SGHNT and CDR2 YENEEA. The CDR3 is CASSLEVGPSGIQETQYF. Here the CDR3 DNA reads TGTGCCAGCAGCTTAGAAGTGGGACCTAGCGGGATCCAAGAGACCCAGTACTTC.

V is TRBV4-1 and J is TRBJ1-2; 10 nucleotides match TRBD1. The CDR3 totals 15 residues. V gave up 1 base and J gave up 5 bases; unmatched junction bases: 4. The germline V gene has CDR1 MGHRA and CDR2 YSYEKL. The CDR3 region is CASSQGTGGIYGYTF. DNA for the CDR3: TGCGCCAGCAGCCAAGGGACAGGGGGTATTTATGGCTACACCTTC.

This rearrangement joins TRBV4-3 to TRBJ2-1; no firm D call. Germline-derived CDR1 and CDR2 are LGHNA and YSLEER. Trimming shortened V by 3 bases and J by 2 bases, and 11 bases separated the two germline ends. The CDR3 is 15 amino acids. In DNA form, the CDR3 reads TGCGCCAGCAGCCACCTAAGCAGCGCCTACAATGAGCAGTTCTTC. Translating gives CASSHLSSAYNEQFF.

This rearrangement joins TRBV10-1 to TRBJ1-5, with 10 nucleotides matching TRBD1. V trimming: 8 bases; J trimming: 5 bases; junction bases outside the gene matches: 6. Germline values: CDR1 WNHNN, CDR2 SYGVQD (reference sequence). The CDR3 is made up of 14 amino acids. CDR3 sequence reads: CASLDRGRDQPQHF. CDR3 sequence (DNA): TGCGCCAGCCTAGACAGGGGGCGGGATCAGCCCCAGCATTTT.

The J gene is TRBJ2-7, the V gene TRBV7-3; 9 bases are a match to TRBD1. CDR1 is SGHTA, CDR2 FQGTGA, per germline. CDR3 size: 15 residues. The trim removed 2 bases at V and 2 bases at J, leaving 4 bases unmatched. The CDR3 here is CASSLAGQGTYEQYF. The DNA of the CDR3 is TGTGCCAGCAGCTTAGCTGGACAGGGGACCTACGAGCAGTACTTC.

V and J are TRBV7-7 and TRBJ2-5; the match to TRBD1 covers 12 bases. Trimming took 5 bases from V and 4 from J; bases not matched to a gene: 8. Per the germline V gene, CDR1 is SSHAT and CDR2 is FNYEAQ (reference sequence). This CDR3 region has 16 residues. The CDR3 loop reads CASSNQGTGGPETQYF. DNA for the CDR3: TGTGCCAGCAGCAACCAAGGGACAGGGGGCCCAGAGACCCAGTACTTC.